One sample yielded the 12 T cell receptor beta chains listed below, sequenced in a study of regulatory T cells in long-lasting Graves disease. According to the study, TCR beta libraries were built with iRepertoire HTBI primers and CDR3-region Arm-PCR. MiXCR, run by TCRdb on the multiplex PCR reads, gives a single entry per CDR3 protein. The data contain about 400,000 distinct CDR3 sequences, about 16% of them seen just once; the ten biggest clones take up 22%. Time point given: newly diagnosed GD, antithyroid drugs for less than 3 months. The authors made the TCR library using RNA they extracted from PBMCs. Specimen: peripheral blood mononuclear cells (PBMCs), collected at new diagnosis, from a patient treated with antithyroid drugs. The receptors shown here come from a female donor with Graves disease.

This clonotype was detected many times. The chain links TRBV5-1 to TRBJ1-3; the match to TRBD1 covers 8 bases. The junction had 24 bases not matched to a gene; V was cut back by 2 bases and J by 5 bases. Germline V gene sequence: CDR1 SGHRS, CDR2 YFSETQ. The CDR3 is 21 residues long. The CDR3 bases are TGCGCCAGCAGCTTTCGGACAGGGACTGGATACAGTCAGCCCAGTCGAAACACCATATATTTT. This codes for CASSFRTGTGYSQPSRNTIYF.

In its sample, this clonotype was seen a few times. This may be a read error: a much more frequent sequence differs by one nucleotide. This chain joins TRBV28 and TRBJ1-5; unclear D gene. Germline loops: CDR1 MDHEN, CDR2 SYDVKM. The CDR3 runs to 14 residues. The ends were cut back, 5 bases at V and 2 bases at J, with 10 bases in the middle. The CDR3 reads CASSLWSRNQPQHF. The CDR3 DNA reads as TGTGCCAGCAGTCTTTGGAGCCGCAATCAGCCCCAGCATTTT.

This clonotype was seen at least ten times. The J gene is TRBJ1-1, the V gene TRBV7-3; no clear D. Germline V lookup: CDR1 SGHTA, CDR2 FQGTGA. The CDR3 sequence is 13 residues long. Trimming stripped 5 bases from V and 4 bases from J, with 11 bases between. The CDR3 loop reads CASSRPVPTEAFF. The CDR3 DNA follows: TGTGCCAGCAGCCGCCCGGTGCCCACTGAAGCTTTCTTT. Looking up the rest from reference TRBV7-3 and TRBJ1-1 gives the full variable domain: GAGVSQTPSNKVTEKGKYVELRCDPISGHTALYWYRQSLGQGPEFLIYFQGTGAADDSGLPNDRFFAVRPEGSVSTLKIQRTERGDSAVYLCASSRPVPTEAFFGQGTRLTVV.

Many counts were recorded for this clonotype. The rearrangement joins TRBV11-1 to TRBJ1-5; unclear D gene. The V gene lost 5 bases and the J gene lost 0 bases, with 11 bases spanning the gap. Germline lookup yields CDR1 SGHAT and CDR2 FQDESV (reference sequence). CDR3 length equals 15 residues. The CDR3 nucleotides read TGTGCCAGCAGCCAAGGCAGCCATAGCAATCAGCCCCAGCATTTT. Translation: CASSQGSHSNQPQHF.

The chain combines TRBV7-2 with TRBJ2-1; TRBD1 or TRBD2 may be the D gene (5 bases each). This CDR3 spans 14 amino acids. Germline V lookup: CDR1 SGHTA, CDR2 FQGNSA. Between the trimmed V and J ends, which lost 8 bases and 4 bases, there was a span of 15 bases. CDR3 sequence reads: CASDSGTHYNEQFF. The CDR3 region has the DNA TGTGCCAGCGACTCCGGGACGCATTACAATGAGCAGTTCTTC.

This clonotype was recorded at least ten times. The chain carries TRBV5-4 and TRBJ2-1; 10 bases agree with TRBD2. V was pared by 0 bases and J by 6 bases, with 6 bases of the junction left unmatched. This CDR3 contains 16 residues. Germline CDR1 SGHNT, CDR2 YYREEE (reference sequence). This CDR3 reads CASSLAGASGGNEQFF. The CDR3 DNA is TGTGCCAGCAGCTTGGCCGGCGCTAGCGGGGGCAATGAGCAGTTCTTC.

This clonotype was seen repeatedly, ten times or more. This chain links TRBV20-1 with TRBJ2-5; possibly TRBD1 for D (6 bases). Between the trimmed V and J ends, which lost 5 bases and 1 base, there was a span of 11 bases. From germline, CDR1 is DFQATT and CDR2 SNEGSKA (reference sequence). The CDR3 extends over 13 amino acids. The CDR3 protein is CSAPGQSQETQYF. The CDR3 DNA reads TGCAGTGCTCCAGGACAGTCCCAAGAGACCCAGTACTTC.

This clonotype showed up many times. This rearrangement joins TRBV14 to TRBJ2-1, with D unclear. There are 10 residues in the CDR3. V gave up 1 base and J gave up 11 bases, with 3 bases separating them. Germline V gene sequence: CDR1 SGHDN, CDR2 FVKESK. CDR3 sequence (DNA): TGTGCCAGCAGCCAAGGGCAGCAGTTCTTC. Its protein is CASSQGQQFF.

This clonotype came up many times. The chain employs TRBV27 and TRBJ2-7; possible D gene TRBD2, 6 bases. CDR1 and CDR2 (germline): MNHEY, SMNVEV (reference sequence). The V gene lost 4 bases and the J gene lost 4 bases, with 17 bases spanning the gap. The CDR3 runs 15 residues. CDR3 residues: CASSSRGLHYYEQYF. CDR3 nucleotide sequence: TGTGCCAGCAGTTCAAGGGGACTGCATTATTACGAGCAGTACTTC.

This clonotype was detected a few times. V is TRBV3-1 and J is TRBJ2-4; a possible D gene is TRBD2 (7 bases). Germline V gene sequence: CDR1 LGHDT, CDR2 YNNKEL (reference sequence). V gave up 10 bases and J gave up 0 bases, with 28 bases separating them. The CDR3 covers 19 residues. The CDR3 spells CATHPCGQRGGLAKNIQYF. The CDR3 DNA reads as TGTGCCACCCACCCCTGCGGGCAAAGGGGGGGATTAGCCAAAAACATTCAGTACTTC.

This clonotype was found many times. The chain has TRBV30 and TRBJ2-7; TRBD1 might be the D (6 bases). From germline, CDR1 is GTSNPN and CDR2 SVGIG (reference sequence). The ends were cut back, 3 bases at V and 9 bases at J, with 21 bases in the middle. The CDR3 extends over 14 amino acids. Written as DNA, the CDR3 is TGTGCCTGGAGAGGGACATCTTCAGGTTTTGGGCAGTACTTC. This sequence encodes CAWRGTSSGFGQYF.

The sample holds a few counts of this clonotype. The rearrangement uses TRBV10-3 and TRBJ2-7; the match to TRBD1 covers 7 bases. The CDR3 is made up of 15 amino acids. Germline V gene lookup returns CDR1 ENHRY and CDR2 SYGVKD. J gave up 5 bases and V 4 bases, and 11 bases lay outside the gene matches. For the CDR3, the DNA is TGTGCCATCAGTGTCGGGACAGAAGGGAACAACGAGCAGTACTTC. It translates to CAISVGTEGNNEQYF.